What follows describes a single TCR beta chain. Antigen specificity is unknown. A read error may account for a junction end that differs from germline. The repertoire was sequenced with immunoSEQ multiplex PCR; TCRdb's copy has only in-frame clones and lacks some. This table has 99,000 or so clones, around 80% appearing once. The CDR3 loop spans 18 amino acids. Per germline, CDR1 SSHAT and CDR2 FNYEAQ (reference sequence). This entry comes from a study of T cell responses to AZD1222 COVID-19 vaccine. Study-wide context: Recipients boosted at about 4 weeks or about 12 weeks are pooled.

Study findings and constraints: Increases in Spike-specific TCR breadth and depth were seen after two AZD1222 doses. The donor cohort was predominantly white British with a female majority, and clonal diversity may have been underestimated.

This TCR came from an adult in good health. The chain has TRBV7-7 and TRBJ1-1; no reliable D call. The sample here was peripheral blood, taken on day 0 of AZD1222 vaccination. CDR3 sequence: CASSSVWLGSPMNTEAFF. CDR3 DNA: TGTGCTAGCAGCTCCGTGTGGCTGGGGTCCCCTATGAACACTGAAGCTTTCTTT.